These 13 T cell receptor beta chains came from one sample sequenced in a study of cytomegalovirus exposure and HLA in healthy donors (TCRdb year 2017). The method was the immunoSEQ multiplex PCR assay. A mixture of 60 forward primers for TCR Vbeta segments and 13 reverse primers for TCR Jbeta segments was used in the multiplex PCR. In TCRdb, the immuneACCESS table is reduced to in-frame sequences with V and J assigned. These tables do not hold every clone; where another copy was compared, an unresolved V gene accounts for under half, and the others remain unexplained. This sample's table has entries for fewer than 150,000 clones. Jointly, the top ten make up around 4% of the sample. Material for sequencing was PBMCs. These receptors all stem from a man aged 18 to 29 in good health and CMV-seronegative.

The J gene is TRBJ2-7, the V gene TRBV27; weak D call: TRBD2 (5 bases). The CDR3 is 15 amino acids. Per germline, CDR1 MNHEY and CDR2 SMNVEV (reference sequence). The ends were cut back, 10 bases at V and 2 bases at J, with 21 bases in the middle. CDR3 nucleotide sequence: TGTGCCAACCCATCGGGGTGGATACGAACCTACGAGCAGTACTTC. It is translated as CANPSGWIRTYEQYF.

V and J are TRBV29-1 and TRBJ1-2, with a possible D match to TRBD1 (6 bases). Germline values: CDR1 SQVTM, CDR2 ANQGSEA. The CDR3 consists of 14 residues. V shed 4 bases and J shed 3 bases, with 15 bases lying between them. The CDR3: CSVGRGQSDYGYTF. DNA for the CDR3: TGCAGCGTTGGCCGCGGACAGTCCGACTATGGCTACACCTTC.

This chain joins TRBV28 and TRBJ1-5, with 8 bases identical to TRBD1. V trimming: 6 bases; J trimming: 11 bases; junction bases outside the gene matches: 15. CDR3 size: 15 residues. Looked up from germline, CDR1 is MDHEN and CDR2 is SYDVKM. CDR3: CASRVPGQVLSAQHF. The CDR3 nucleotides are TGTGCCAGCAGAGTCCCGGGACAGGTCCTCTCAGCCCAGCATTTT.

The chain has TRBV5-1 and TRBJ1-3; TRBD1 is a possible D gene (6 bases). The CDR3 is 14 residues long. The V gene's germline CDR1 is SGHRS and CDR2 YFSETQ. The V and J ends lost 3 bases and 4 bases respectively, with 11 bases between them. The CDR3 coding sequence is TGCGCCAGCAGCTCCGGACAGCCCGGAAACACCATATATTTT. It translates to CASSSGQPGNTIYF.

The chain carries TRBV5-1 and TRBJ1-1; TRBD1 matches 7 bases. V was clipped by 4 bases and J by 6 bases; unmatched bases: 6. Germline CDR1 reads SGHRS; CDR2 reads YFSETQ. The CDR3 sequence is 13 residues long. This chain's CDR3 is CASSITGAPEAFF. The CDR3 DNA reads as TGCGCCAGCAGCATTACAGGGGCCCCTGAAGCTTTCTTT.

This chain joins TRBV11-2 and TRBJ2-7; a possible D gene is TRBD2 (6 bases). The V end was cut by 0 bases, the J end by 2 bases, with 14 bases between. This CDR3 spans 16 amino acids. Germline V gene sequence: CDR1 SGHAT, CDR2 FQNNGV. CDR3 protein: CASSLEGLGLTYEQYF. In DNA, the CDR3 is TGTGCCAGCAGCTTAGAGGGGTTGGGACTTACCTACGAGCAGTACTTC.

The chain carries TRBV7-9 and TRBJ2-3, with D maybe TRBD1 (6 bases). V was pared by 5 bases and J by 4 bases, with 10 bases between. Germline V lookup: CDR1 SEHNR, CDR2 FQNEAQ (reference sequence). The CDR3 is 13 residues long. The CDR3 protein is CASSPPGADTQYF. Here the CDR3 DNA reads TGTGCCAGCAGCCCTCCAGGGGCAGATACGCAGTATTTT.

The V and J genes are TRBV4-1 and TRBJ2-7; 10 bases are shared with TRBD1. The CDR3 length is 16 residues. In germline, CDR1 is MGHRA, CDR2 YSYEKL. The junction had 5 bases not matched to a gene; V was cut back by 0 bases and J by 3 bases. The CDR3 bases are TGCGCCAGCAGCCAAGACCCGGACAGGGGGTTCTACGAGCAGTACTTC. The encoded protein is CASSQDPDRGFYEQYF.

The rearrangement uses TRBV6-6 and TRBJ1-5; TRBD1 might be the D (6 bases). V was clipped by 7 bases and J by 0 bases, with 13 bases between them. The CDR3 runs 15 residues. The germline V gene encodes CDR1 MNHNY and CDR2 SVGAGI (reference sequence). The CDR3 reads CASTKDSSSNQPQHF. For the CDR3, the DNA is TGTGCCAGCACTAAGGACAGCTCTAGCAATCAGCCCCAGCATTTT.

The chain employs TRBV28 and TRBJ2-1; 8 bases map to TRBD1. This CDR3 has 15 amino acids. Germline CDR1 and CDR2: MDHEN and SYDVKM. Losses at the gene ends were 6 bases for V and 0 bases for J; bases not matched to a gene: 4. The CDR3: CASRGDRSSYNEQFF. The CDR3 DNA sequence: TGTGCCAGCAGGGGGGACAGGAGCTCCTACAATGAGCAGTTCTTC.

The rearrangement uses TRBV29-1 and TRBJ2-3, with 9 positions matching TRBD2. J was trimmed by 5 bases and V by 7 bases; bases with no gene match: 7. The CDR3 spans 13 residues. The germline V gene has CDR1 SQVTM and CDR2 ANQGSEA. CDR3 sequence reads: CSELAGVQDTQYF. CDR3 DNA: TGCAGCGAATTAGCGGGGGTGCAAGATACGCAGTATTTT.

This chain's CDR3 is CASSATSSSYEQYF. The CDR3 DNA reads as TGTGCCAGCAGCGCAACGTCTAGCTCCTACGAGCAGTACTTC. The chain employs TRBV9 and TRBJ2-7; D ambiguous. Germline values: CDR1 SGDLS, CDR2 YYNGEE. Trimming stripped 3 bases from V and 0 bases from J, with 10 bases between. This CDR3 is built from 14 residues. Full variable domain (remainder filled in from reference TRBV9 and TRBJ2-7): DSGVTQTPKHLITATGQRVTLRCSPRSGDLSVYWYQQSLDQGLQFLIQYYNGEERAKGNILERFSAQQFPDLHSELNLSSLELGDSALYFCASSATSSSYEQYFGPGTRLTVT.

The V call is TRBV19, the J call TRBJ2-5; D possibly corresponds to TRBD1 (6 bases). The CDR3 consists of 15 residues. Germline CDR1 is LNHDA and CDR2 is SQIVND (reference sequence). Trimming shortened V by 5 bases and J by 2 bases, and 15 bases separated the two germline ends. The CDR3 loop reads CASSVTGTRQETQYF. The DNA for the CDR3 is TGTGCCAGTAGTGTCACCGGGACAAGACAAGAGACCCAGTACTTC.